These 11 T cell receptor beta chains were all obtained from the same sample, sequenced in a study of identical twins. TCRdb re-analysed the 5' RACE reads in MiXCR, keeping a single row per CDR3 protein. Among around 20,000 distinct CDR3 sequences listed, roughly 69% were seen once. Sequenced input: memory (CD45RO+) T cells sorted from blood. The receptors originated from a woman aged 18-29 years in good health. This table probably holds off-target reads from a library built for another chain.

The chain has TRBV6-6 and TRBJ2-1, with D possibly being TRBD1 or TRBD2 (5 bases each). Trimming cost V 4 bases and J 4 bases, with 11 bases left between them. This CDR3 comprises 14 residues. Germline loops: CDR1 MNHNY, CDR2 SVGAGI (reference sequence). The DNA for the CDR3 is TGTGCCAGCAGTTCACCGGGACCTTACAATGAGCAGTTCTTC. Encoded protein: CASSSPGPYNEQFF.

The J gene is TRBJ2-1, the V gene TRBV7-6; 10 nucleotides line up with TRBD2. Trimming took 9 bases from V and 1 from J; bases not matched to a gene: 18. CDR1 and CDR2 (germline): SGHVS, FNYEAQ. This CDR3 has 19 amino acids. CDR3 residues: CASGGVGAGGRSSYNEQFF. The CDR3, as DNA: TGTGCCAGTGGGGGTGTTGGAGCGGGAGGGAGATCGTCCTACAATGAGCAGTTCTTC. The variable domain in full, completed from reference TRBV7-6 and TRBJ2-1, reads GAGVSQSPRYKVTKRGQDVALRCDPISGHVSLYWYRQALGQGPEFLTYFNYEAQQDKSGLPNDRFSAERPEGSISTLTIQRTEQRDSAMYRCASGGVGAGGRSSYNEQFFGPGTRLTVL.

This chain joins TRBV7-2 and TRBJ2-1, with 9 nucleotides matching TRBD2. V shed 6 bases, J shed 10 bases, and the junction held 1 base outside the gene matches. Germline loops: CDR1 SGHTA, CDR2 FQGNSA. CDR3 length: 11 residues. The CDR3 coding sequence is TGTGCCAGCAGGAGCGGGGGGGAGCAGTTCTTC. Residues: CASRSGGEQFF.

This clonotype was observed once. The genes are TRBV6-4 and TRBJ2-1; 9 bases match TRBD2. The junction had 7 bases not matched to a gene; V was cut back by 6 bases and J by 7 bases. CDR1 is MRHNA and CDR2 is SNTAGT in the germline V gene. The CDR3 consists of 14 residues. The CDR3 protein is CASRPRAGGNEQFF. The CDR3 DNA is TGTGCCAGCAGACCCCGAGCGGGAGGTAATGAGCAGTTCTTC.

The genes are TRBV18 and TRBJ2-3, with a weak D call TRBD2 (5 bases). The CDR3 spans 12 residues. The ends were cut back, 4 bases at V and 6 bases at J, with 8 bases in the middle. Germline V gene sequence: CDR1 KGHSH, CDR2 LQKENI. The CDR3 DNA sequence: TGTGCCAGCTCACGGCCGGGGGATACGCAGTATTTT. This translates into CASSRPGDTQYF.

The rearrangement joins TRBV18 to TRBJ1-1; no clear D. The V gene's germline CDR1 is KGHSH and CDR2 LQKENI. V dropped 4 bases and J dropped 2 bases, with 8 bases sitting between them. The CDR3 loop spans 13 amino acids. The CDR3 DNA sequence: TGTGCCAGCTCACAACACGCCAACACTGAAGCTTTCTTT. Residues: CASSQHANTEAFF. Based on the CDR3 plus reference TRBV18 and TRBJ1-1, the full variable domain is NAGVMQNPRHLVRRRGQEARLRCSPMKGHSHVYWYRQLPEEGLKFMVYLQKENIIDESGMPKERFSAEFPKEGPSILRIQQVVRGDSAAYFCASSQHANTEAFFGQGTRLTVV.

In the case of this clonotype: Germline is not matched at one junction end, which may reflect a read error. The chain recombines TRBV2 with TRBJ1-4; D not certain. Germline values: CDR1 SNHLY, CDR2 FYNNEI. The CDR3 is 14 amino acids. CDR3 sequence (DNA): TGTGCCAGCAGTCGGACGGCAACGAATGAAAAACTGTTTTTT. Encoded protein: CASSRTATNEKLFF.

In its sample, this clonotype was seen a few times. The chain has TRBV29-1 and TRBJ1-2; no clear D. Germline loops: CDR1 SQVTM, CDR2 ANQGSEA. This CDR3 is built from 12 residues. V was cut by 3 bases and J by 3 bases, with 8 bases left in between. The CDR3 region is CSVEGGDYGYTF. Here the CDR3 DNA reads TGCAGCGTTGAGGGTGGGGACTATGGCTACACCTTC.

The V and J genes are TRBV11-2 and TRBJ2-1; no reliable D call. The CDR3 contains 14 residues. CDR1 and CDR2 (germline): SGHAT, FQNNGV. Trimming removed 0 bases from V and 9 bases from J, with 12 bases in between. The CDR3 DNA sequence: TGTGCCAGCAGCTTAGACCGACCTGGTGGTGAGCAGTTCTTC. Translated: CASSLDRPGGEQFF.

This clonotype was seen a handful of times. This chain uses TRBV29-1 with TRBJ2-3, with TRBD2 matching over 8 bases. Germline V gives CDR1 SQVTM, CDR2 ANQGSEA. V gave up 7 bases and J gave up 0 bases; unmatched junction bases: 9. This CDR3 region has 15 residues. CDR3 nucleotide sequence: TGCAGCGGTTGGCTAGCGGGCGCGAGCACAGATACGCAGTATTTT. Its translation is CSGWLAGASTDTQYF.

This chain uses TRBV12-3 or TRBV12-4 with TRBJ1-2, with D possibly TRBD1 on 6 matching bases. V shed 7 bases and J shed 6 bases, with 15 bases lying between them. This CDR3 is built from 13 residues. The CDR3 is CASTRRGGDGYTF. In DNA, the CDR3 is TGTGCCAGCACCCGAAGGGGGGGAGATGGCTACACCTTC.